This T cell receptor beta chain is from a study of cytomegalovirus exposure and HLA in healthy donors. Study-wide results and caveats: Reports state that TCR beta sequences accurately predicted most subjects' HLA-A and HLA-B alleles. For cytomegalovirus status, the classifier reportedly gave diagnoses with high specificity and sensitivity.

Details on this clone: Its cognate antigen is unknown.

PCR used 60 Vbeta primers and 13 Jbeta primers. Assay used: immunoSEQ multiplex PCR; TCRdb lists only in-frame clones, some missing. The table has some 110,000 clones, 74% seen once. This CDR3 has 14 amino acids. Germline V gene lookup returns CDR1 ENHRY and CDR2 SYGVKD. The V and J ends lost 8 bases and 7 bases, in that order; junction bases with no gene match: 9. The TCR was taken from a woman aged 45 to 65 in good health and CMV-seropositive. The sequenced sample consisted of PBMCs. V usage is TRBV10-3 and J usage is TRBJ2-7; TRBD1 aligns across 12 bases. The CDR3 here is CAIGPGQGAWEQYF. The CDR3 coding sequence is TGTGCCATCGGGCCGGGACAGGGGGCGTGGGAGCAGTACTTC.